Following are 20 T cell receptor beta chains from one sample sequenced in a study of blood T cell repertoires in COVID-19. Clones were sequenced by immunoSEQ multiplex PCR, and TCRdb holds only the in-frame ones, with some missing. The sample yields fewer than 250,000 clones, approximately 88% seen once. The source material was PBMCs or T cells enriched from blood (not recorded which). These receptors were obtained from a woman aged 25 to 45 with acute COVID-19.

V gene TRBV21-1 combines with J gene TRBJ1-5; the D call in the table, TRBD1, was not verified against the DNA. TRBV21-1 counts as a pseudogene. This CDR3 contains 14 residues. CDR3 in amino acids: CASSDGTVNQPQHF. In DNA form, the CDR3 reads TGTGCCAGCAGCGACGGGACAGTTAATCAGCCCCAGCATTTT.

The chain has TRBV20-1 and TRBJ2-7; tentatively, D is TRBD1 (6 bases). The CDR3 length is 13 residues. Germline lookup yields CDR1 DFQATT and CDR2 SNEGSKA (reference sequence). Trimming pared 3 bases from V and 3 bases from J, leaving 12 bases between. CDR3 nucleotides: TGCAGTGCTAGTACAGGGTCTCTCTACGAGCAGTACTTC. This gives the protein CSASTGSLYEQYF.

This clone appeared a single time. The chain joins TRBV2 to TRBJ1-4, with 11 bases that match TRBD1. Looked up from germline, CDR1 is SNHLY and CDR2 is FYNNEI. The CDR3 is 14 residues long. With V trimmed by 7 bases and J by 8 bases, 6 bases remained unmatched. The CDR3 DNA follows: TGTGCCAGCATTCCGGACAGGGGGCGCGAAAAACTGTTTTTT. Protein sequence: CASIPDRGREKLFF.

In this sample, this clone turned up once. The CDR3 bases are TGCGCCAGCAGCCAAGGACAGGCCCGCACGTTTAATTCACCCCTCCACTTT. Translated, it gives CASSQGQARTFNSPLHF. V and J are TRBV4-1 and TRBJ1-6, with D perhaps matching TRBD1 (6 bases). Trimming removed 1 base from V and 6 bases from J, with 16 bases in between. The CDR3 length is 17 residues. Per the germline V gene, CDR1 is MGHRA and CDR2 is YSYEKL.

The chain is built from TRBV25-1 and TRBJ2-1; 9 nucleotides align to TRBD1. CDR1 is MGHDK, CDR2 SYGVNS, per germline. CDR3 length equals 16 residues. Unmatched junction bases numbered 11, after V lost 6 bases and J lost 5 bases. CDR3 loop: CASSAHRDRVHNEQFF. CDR3 DNA sequence: TGTGCCAGCAGCGCACACCGGGACAGGGTCCACAATGAGCAGTTCTTC.

This sequence joins TRBV6-5 and TRBJ2-5, with TRBD2 matching over 10 bases. The germline V gene encodes CDR1 MNHEY and CDR2 SVGAGI. This CDR3 comprises 14 residues. V trimming: 6 bases; J trimming: 5 bases; junction bases outside the gene matches: 6. The CDR3 region is CASSLTSGVETQYF. In nucleotides, the CDR3 is TGTGCCAGCAGCCTCACTAGCGGGGTTGAGACCCAGTACTTC.

V gene TRBV29-1 combines with J gene TRBJ1-2, with 9 bases identical to TRBD1. Germline CDR1 and CDR2: SQVTM and ANQGSEA. Trimming removed 0 bases from V and 6 bases from J; junction bases left unmatched: 8. The CDR3 is 15 amino acids. The chain's CDR3 is CSVEDGTGNINGYTF. The CDR3 DNA reads as TGCAGCGTTGAAGACGGGACAGGGAATATTAATGGCTACACCTTC.

This rearrangement joins TRBV11-3 to TRBJ2-1; possibly TRBD2 for D (6 bases). Germline V CDR1 and CDR2: SGHNT, YENEEA. V was clipped by 5 bases and J by 0 bases, with 14 bases between them. The CDR3 length is 16 residues. The CDR3 region is CASSPRSGSSYNEQFF. As DNA, the CDR3 is TGTGCCAGCAGCCCGCGTAGCGGTAGCTCCTACAATGAGCAGTTCTTC. The variable domain in full, with the rest retrieved from reference TRBV11-3 and TRBJ2-1, is EAGVVQSPRYKIIEKKQPVAFWCNPISGHNTLYWYLQNLGQGPELLIRYENEEAVDDSQLPKDRFSAERLKGVDSTLKIQPAELGDSAVYLCASSPRSGSSYNEQFFGPGTRLTVL.

The chain has TRBV4-1 and TRBJ1-6; D might be TRBD1 (5 bases). V was pared by 1 base and J by 6 bases, with 16 bases between. The germline CDR1 and CDR2 sequences are MGHRA and YSYEKL. The length of the CDR3 is 17 residues. The CDR3 protein is CASSQVSALGVNSPLHF. The CDR3, as DNA: TGCGCCAGCAGCCAAGTGTCGGCGTTAGGGGTTAATTCACCCCTCCACTTT.

V and J are TRBV27 and TRBJ1-2, with D possibly TRBD1 on 5 matching bases. V lost 5 bases and J lost 4, with 14 bases in between. The CDR3 is 14 residues long. Germline values: CDR1 MNHEY, CDR2 SMNVEV (reference sequence). The CDR3 sequence is CASSSPGGSYGYTF. Here the CDR3 DNA reads TGTGCCAGCAGTAGCCCCGGGGGGTCCTATGGCTACACCTTC.

The V gene is TRBV9, the J gene TRBJ2-1; weak D call: TRBD2 (6 bases). The germline gives CDR1 SGDLS, CDR2 YYNGEE. The V and J ends lost 4 bases and 5 bases respectively, with 13 bases between them. This CDR3 has 14 residues. CDR3 coding DNA: TGTGCCAGCAGCCCTAGTGGGGGGAACAATGAGCAGTTCTTC. Amino acid sequence: CASSPSGGNNEQFF.

This rearrangement joins TRBV10-3 to TRBJ1-4; TRBD1 matches at 7 bases. CDR3 length: 14 residues. Germline V gives CDR1 ENHRY, CDR2 SYGVKD. After removal of 2 bases from V and 8 bases from J, the junction contained 5 bases not matched to a gene. The CDR3 protein is CAISEDRAGEKLFF. Here the CDR3 DNA reads TGTGCCATCAGTGAGGACAGGGCGGGCGAAAAACTGTTTTTT.

V usage is TRBV19 and J usage is TRBJ1-5; no definite D call. Germline CDR1 and CDR2: LNHDA and SQIVND (reference sequence). This CDR3 contains 14 residues. V was pared by 5 bases and J by 6 bases, with 14 bases between. CDR3 protein: CASSSSPWSQPQHF. CDR3 nucleotide sequence: TGTGCCAGTAGTTCTTCGCCGTGGAGTCAGCCCCAGCATTTT.

The V gene is TRBV28, the J gene TRBJ2-1, with 8 positions matching TRBD1. This CDR3 is 17 amino acids long. After removal of 3 bases from V and 2 bases from J, the junction contained 9 bases not matched to a gene. Germline values: CDR1 MDHEN, CDR2 SYDVKM. The CDR3: CASSFPLDRGAYNEQFF. In DNA form, the CDR3 reads TGTGCCAGCAGTTTCCCCCTCGACAGGGGCGCCTACAATGAGCAGTTCTTC.

The chain combines TRBV5-1 with TRBJ1-1, with a possible D match to TRBD1 (6 bases). This CDR3 comprises 15 residues. Trimming took off 1 base at V and 2 bases at J, with 12 bases between the two ends. The germline V gene has CDR1 SGHRS and CDR2 YFSETQ. The CDR3 spells CASSLTTGLNTEAFF. The DNA for the CDR3 is TGCGCCAGCAGCTTGACCACAGGGTTAAACACTGAAGCTTTCTTT. The full variable domain, with the rest looked up from reference TRBV5-1 and TRBJ1-1, is KAGVTQTPRYLIKTRGQQVTLSCSPISGHRSVSWYQQTPGQGLQFLFEYFSETQRNKGNFPGRFSGRQFSNSRSEMNVSTLELGDSALYLCASSLTTGLNTEAFFGQGTRLTVV.

The chain combines TRBV5-1 with TRBJ2-5; TRBD1 is a possible D gene (5 bases). This CDR3 contains 14 residues. V was pared by 0 bases and J by 1 base, with 7 bases between. The germline gives CDR1 SGHRS, CDR2 YFSETQ. The CDR3 region is CASSLGQLQETQYF. DNA of the CDR3: TGCGCCAGCAGCTTGGGACAGCTCCAAGAGACCCAGTACTTC.

V gene TRBV5-5 combines with J gene TRBJ2-7; a weak D match, TRBD2 (5 bases). This CDR3 is built from 13 residues. Germline values: CDR1 SGHKS, CDR2 YYEKEE (reference sequence). Deletions cut 0 bases from V and 1 base from J, with 5 bases between. DNA for the CDR3: TGTGCCAGCAGCTTGGCGGGATCCTACGAGCAGTACTTC. The encoded protein is CASSLAGSYEQYF.

The gene calls are TRBV11-2 and TRBJ2-5; tentatively, D is TRBD2 (6 bases). Germline values: CDR1 SGHAT, CDR2 FQNNGV. V gave up 1 base and J gave up 4 bases, with 13 bases separating them. This CDR3 has 15 amino acids. CDR3 sequence: CASSLGSTEGETQYF. CDR3 coding DNA: TGTGCCAGCAGCTTAGGTTCAACGGAGGGAGAGACCCAGTACTTC.

The chain combines TRBV4-3 with TRBJ2-5, with 9 bases fitting TRBD2. Trimming cost V 2 bases and J 5 bases; bases outside gene matches: 12. The CDR3 is 17 residues long. Germline values: CDR1 LGHNA, CDR2 YSLEER. For the CDR3, the DNA is TGCGCCAGCAGCCAACGTTTGCGGGGGGGCCTGGAGGAGACCCAGTACTTC. It yields the protein CASSQRLRGGLEETQYF.

J is TRBJ1-4 and V is TRBV4-1; no firm D call. CDR3 length equals 15 residues. Germline assignment: CDR1 MGHRA and CDR2 YSYEKL. Trimming removed 4 bases at V and 4 bases at J, with 13 bases between. The CDR3 DNA is TGCGCCAGCAGCCCCCCGGGCAGCGGTAATGAAAAACTGTTTTTT. It translates to CASSPPGSGNEKLFF.